A single sample gave rise to the 19 T cell receptor beta chains below, sequenced in a study of T cells in localized non-small cell lung cancer. The assay was immunoSEQ multiplex PCR, and TCRdb's table has in-frame clones only and misses some. The data hold about 23,000 clones, with 84% observed a single time. This sample comprised PBMCs, obtained before any cancer treatment. Source of these receptors: a man aged 35 to 69 with stage II lung adenocarcinoma.

This clone has a single count. The chain carries TRBV7-9 and TRBJ2-2, with D possibly matching TRBD2 (6 bases). The CDR3 sequence is 15 residues long. V lost 2 bases, J lost 6 bases, and 13 bases lay in between. Germline CDR1 and CDR2: SEHNR and FQNEAQ (reference sequence). The CDR3 spells CASSLLGGGSGELFF. In nucleotides, the CDR3 is TGTGCCAGCAGCTTATTGGGAGGAGGATCCGGGGAGCTGTTTTTT.

This clone was detected once. The chain is built from TRBV30 and TRBJ1-5; the D gene is possibly TRBD1 (5 bases). V dropped 3 bases and J dropped 6 bases, with 15 bases sitting between them. This CDR3 has 14 amino acids. Per the germline V gene, CDR1 is GTSNPN and CDR2 is SVGIG (reference sequence). Here the CDR3 DNA reads TGTGCCTGGAGCAGAGGGACCGAGGGTCAGCCCCAGCATTTT. It codes for CAWSRGTEGQPQHF.

This sequence joins TRBV19 and TRBJ1-4, with D possibly matching TRBD1 (6 bases). The CDR3 extends over 14 amino acids. CDR1 is LNHDA, CDR2 SQIVND, per germline (reference sequence). Trimming cost V 3 bases and J 8 bases, with 13 bases left between them. CDR3 sequence: CASSIGQGNEKLFF. The CDR3 DNA follows: TGTGCCAGTAGTATTGGGCAGGGGAACGAAAAACTGTTTTTT.

J is TRBJ2-1 and V is TRBV9; D may match TRBD1 or TRBD2 (6 bases each). The CDR3 is 14 residues long. Trimming took off 4 bases at V and 4 bases at J, with 12 bases between the two ends. Germline CDR1 and CDR2: SGDLS and YYNGEE. CDR3 DNA sequence: TGTGCCAGCAGCCATAGGGGGGCTTACAATGAGCAGTTCTTC. It specifies CASSHRGAYNEQFF.

The chain recombines TRBV7-6 with TRBJ2-7; possibly TRBD2 for D (5 bases). The CDR3 is 12 amino acids. Trimming cost V 3 bases and J 6 bases, with 9 bases left between them. The V gene's germline CDR1 is SGHVS and CDR2 FNYEAQ. In DNA form, the CDR3 reads TGTGCCAGCAGCTTTCACAGCGGCGAGCAGTACTTC. This encodes CASSFHSGEQYF. The full variable domain, completed using reference TRBV7-6 and TRBJ2-7, is GAGVSQSPRYKVTKRGQDVALRCDPISGHVSLYWYRQALGQGPEFLTYFNYEAQQDKSGLPNDRFSAERPEGSISTLTIQRTEQRDSAMYRCASSFHSGEQYFGPGTRLTVT.

On this clone: Compared with germline, one end of the junction differs, possibly owing to a read error. The chain uses TRBV10-3 and TRBJ1-6, with a weak D call TRBD1 (5 bases). Germline V gives CDR1 ENHRY, CDR2 SYGVKD. This CDR3 is built from 14 residues. In DNA form, the CDR3 reads TGTGCCATCAGTGGTGGCAGGGCAAATTCACCCCTTCACTTT. It specifies CAISGGRANSPLHF.

The chain combines TRBV4-2 with TRBJ2-5; the D is unclear. This CDR3 is 13 amino acids long. CDR1 LGHNA and CDR2 YNFKEQ come from the germline V gene. V shed 4 bases and J shed 3 bases, with 9 bases lying between them. The CDR3 DNA follows: TGTGCCAGCAGCCCGGGTAGTAAAGAGACCCAGTACTTC. Translating it yields CASSPGSKETQYF.

This chain uses TRBV4-2 with TRBJ2-5; 12 bases fit TRBD1. The CDR3 spans 18 residues. V lost 4 bases, J lost 1 base, and 10 bases stayed unmatched. The germline V gene has CDR1 LGHNA and CDR2 YNFKEQ. The CDR3 loop is CASSPGTGGAPFQETQYF. CDR3 DNA: TGTGCCAGCAGCCCCGGGACAGGGGGCGCGCCCTTCCAAGAGACCCAGTACTTC.

This clone is labeled as large. The V call is TRBV4-2, the J call TRBJ1-2; 7 bases line up with TRBD1. The trim removed 0 bases at V and 8 bases at J, leaving 6 bases unmatched. The CDR3 sequence is 14 residues long. CDR1 is LGHNA and CDR2 is YNFKEQ in the germline V gene. The CDR3 is CASSQDYRGDGYTF. CDR3 sequence (DNA): TGTGCCAGCAGCCAAGATTACAGGGGCGACGGCTACACCTTC.

This chain uses TRBV7-2 with TRBJ1-1, with D possibly TRBD1 on 5 matching bases. CDR3 length equals 14 residues. V was shortened by 1 base and J by 5 bases, with 11 bases between the two germline ends. CDR1 and CDR2 (germline): SGHTA, FQGNSA. The CDR3, as DNA: TGTGCCAGCAGCTTAGGGGGCAGGAGGACTGAAGCTTTCTTT. Protein product: CASSLGGRRTEAFF. Combining the CDR3 with reference TRBV7-2 and TRBJ1-1 gives the whole variable domain GAGVSQSPSNKVTEKGKDVELRCDPISGHTALYWYRQSLGQGLEFLIYFQGNSAPDKSGLPSDRFSAERTGGSVSTLTIQRTQQEDSAVYLCASSLGGRRTEAFFGQGTRLTVV.

J is TRBJ1-5 and V is TRBV7-3; no firm D call. This CDR3 region has 16 residues. V lost 3 bases and J 0 bases, leaving 12 bases between the germline ends. The germline V gene has CDR1 SGHTA and CDR2 FQGTGA. The CDR3 DNA follows: TGTGCCAGCAGCTTTGAGGTGGGGTATAGCAATCAGCCCCAGCATTTT. Translated, it gives CASSFEVGYSNQPQHF.

This clone came up once. The gene calls are TRBV12-5 and TRBJ1-5; the D gene is possibly TRBD1 (5 bases). The V gene's germline CDR1 is LGHNT and CDR2 FRNRAP. The CDR3 is made up of 13 amino acids. Trimming took off 3 bases at V and 7 bases at J, with 10 bases between the two ends. The CDR3 reads CASGFDGDQPQHF. The CDR3 nucleotides are TGTGCTAGTGGTTTCGATGGGGACCAGCCCCAGCATTTT.

This clone occurred a few times. The chain employs TRBV6-4 and TRBJ2-1; D might be TRBD1 (6 bases). V gave up 6 bases and J gave up 4 bases, with 10 bases separating them. The CDR3 sequence is 13 residues long. CDR1 and CDR2 from the germline V gene are MRHNA and SNTAGT. The CDR3: CASRGAGYNEQFF. CDR3 coding DNA: TGTGCCAGCAGGGGGGCAGGGTACAATGAGCAGTTCTTC.

This clone came up a few times. The chain combines TRBV4-1 with TRBJ1-2; D is unclear. The CDR3 extends over 13 amino acids. V was pared by 3 bases and J by 3 bases, with 8 bases between. The germline gives CDR1 MGHRA, CDR2 YSYEKL. The CDR3 here is CASSHVDDYGYTF. As DNA, the CDR3 is TGCGCCAGCAGCCACGTTGATGACTATGGCTACACCTTC.

A single count supports this clone. This CDR3 is also generated by other DNA sequences in the sample. V and J are TRBV6-6 and TRBJ2-7; D unclear. Germline values: CDR1 MNHNY, CDR2 SVGAGI (reference sequence). The CDR3 length is 11 residues. The V and J ends lost 5 bases and 0 bases respectively, with 2 bases between them. CDR3 residues: CASSPSYEQYF. The DNA of the CDR3 is TGTGCCAGCAGTCCCTCCTACGAGCAGTACTTC.

The chain is built from TRBV5-1 and TRBJ2-5, with 9 bases that match TRBD1. The trim removed 8 bases at V and 4 bases at J, leaving 12 bases unmatched. The CDR3 is 15 amino acids. CDR1 SGHRS and CDR2 YFSETQ come from the germline V gene. The CDR3 sequence is CASTKGDRAGETQYF. In DNA, the CDR3 is TGCGCCAGTACGAAGGGGGACAGGGCGGGAGAGACCCAGTACTTC. Full variable domain (remainder filled in from reference TRBV5-1 and TRBJ2-5): KAGVTQTPRYLIKTRGQQVTLSCSPISGHRSVSWYQQTPGQGLQFLFEYFSETQRNKGNFPGRFSGRQFSNSRSEMNVSTLELGDSALYLCASTKGDRAGETQYFGPGTRLLVL.

This rearrangement joins TRBV15 to TRBJ2-2, with 9 bases matching TRBD1. The CDR3 extends over 13 amino acids. Germline loops: CDR1 LNHNV, CDR2 YYDKDF (reference sequence). The V gene end was trimmed by 9 bases and the J gene end by 6 bases; junction bases not matched to a gene: 5. The CDR3 DNA reads as TGTGCCACTAGGGACAGGGCGGCCGGGGAGCTGTTTTTT. It is translated as CATRDRAAGELFF.

CDR3 sequence: CASSGDGSRDTEAFF. CDR3 DNA: TGTGCCAGCAGCGGGGACGGGTCGAGGGACACTGAAGCTTTCTTT. The V gene is TRBV11-1, the J gene TRBJ1-1; D is perhaps TRBD1 (5 bases). The CDR3 contains 15 residues. Germline V gene lookup returns CDR1 SGHAT and CDR2 FQDESV (reference sequence). The V end was cut by 5 bases, the J end by 3 bases, with 16 bases between.

The chain uses TRBV7-2 and TRBJ1-5; D remains unclear. The germline gives CDR1 SGHTA, CDR2 FQGNSA. The CDR3 contains 12 residues. Trimming cost V 4 bases and J 7 bases, with 8 bases left between them. The CDR3 is CASSSPPQPQHF. In DNA form, the CDR3 reads TGTGCCAGCAGCTCCCCACCCCAGCCCCAGCATTTT.